The 19 T cell receptor beta chains below were found in one sample sequenced in a study of identical twins. MiXCR was run by TCRdb on the 5' RACE reads, yielding one entry per CDR3 protein. The data show around 280,000 distinct CDR3 sequences, under 9% seen once. The same specimen was also included in a second study, on yellow fever vaccine responses in identical twins.

Specimen: memory (CD45RO+) T cells sorted from blood. The receptors were gathered from a woman aged 18-29 years in good health.

The chain employs TRBV12-3 or TRBV12-4 and TRBJ1-4, with D possibly being TRBD1 (5 bases). The CDR3 spans 15 residues. V dropped 1 base and J dropped 5 bases, with 11 bases sitting between them. CDR3 nucleotide sequence: TGTGCCAGCAGTTTAGGGGGACTTGACAATGAAAAACTGTTTTTT. Its translation: CASSLGGLDNEKLFF.

This clonotype has a count of ten or more. V is TRBV19 and J is TRBJ1-4; D is unclear. There are 14 residues in the CDR3. The germline CDR1 and CDR2 sequences are LNHDA and SQIVND (reference sequence). V gave up 3 bases and J gave up 0 bases, with 5 bases separating them. DNA of the CDR3: TGTGCCAGTAGTATGGAAGCAACTAATGAAAAACTGTTTTTT. Protein product: CASSMEATNEKLFF.

This clonotype came up a few times. The CDR3 is CASSREVTDTQYF. Written as DNA, the CDR3 is TGTGCCAGCAGCCGGGAGGTCACAGATACGCAGTATTTT. The chain is built from TRBV6-4 and TRBJ2-3; TRBD2 matches at 7 bases. CDR3 size: 13 residues. Losses at the gene ends were 6 bases for V and 2 bases for J; bases not matched to a gene: 2. Germline V CDR1 and CDR2: MRHNA, SNTAGT.

This clonotype came up a few times. This chain connects TRBV20-1 to TRBJ2-1, with no clear D. V was pared by 1 base and J by 9 bases, with 13 bases between. Germline V gene lookup returns CDR1 DFQATT and CDR2 SNEGSKA (reference sequence). The CDR3 length is 13 residues. CDR3 nucleotide sequence: TGCAGTGCTAGAGGTCTAGACTTTGGTGAGCAGTTCTTC. Amino acids: CSARGLDFGEQFF.

V gene TRBV28 combines with J gene TRBJ1-5, with 7 bases matching TRBD1. There are 15 residues in the CDR3. Unmatched junction bases numbered 10, after V lost 9 bases and J lost 2 bases. CDR1 and CDR2 (germline): MDHEN, SYDVKM. The DNA of the CDR3 is TGTGCCAGTCGGGACAGAGATTTCGGCAATCAGCCCCAGCATTTT. This codes for CASRDRDFGNQPQHF.

The sample holds many counts of this clonotype. The rearrangement joins TRBV11-2 to TRBJ2-1; the match to TRBD2 covers 7 bases. V shed 1 base and J 2 bases; nucleotides not matched to a gene: 5. The CDR3 has 16 residues. Germline-derived CDR1 and CDR2 are SGHAT and FQNNGV. The DNA of the CDR3 is TGTGCCAGCAGCTTAGGACTAGCCGTACCCTACAATGAGCAGTTCTTC. This sequence encodes CASSLGLAVPYNEQFF.

The chain couples TRBV12-3 or TRBV12-4 to TRBJ2-5, with 7 bases matching TRBD1. The CDR3 sequence is 14 residues long. J was trimmed by 4 bases and V by 7 bases; bases with no gene match: 9. The CDR3 bases are TGTGCCAGCACCCAAGACAGGGTGGGAGAGACCCAGTACTTC. Protein sequence: CASTQDRVGETQYF.

This clonotype was detected a few times. The chain has TRBV10-3 and TRBJ2-5, with TRBD2 matching over 10 bases. This CDR3 contains 13 residues. Germline V gene data show CDR1 as ENHRY and CDR2 as SYGVKD. V lost 10 bases to trimming and J lost 3 bases; unmatched junction nucleotides: 5. CDR3 residues: CATETSGEETQYF. CDR3 DNA sequence: TGTGCCACGGAAACTAGCGGGGAAGAGACCCAGTACTTC.

This clonotype was recorded at least ten times. The chain combines TRBV29-1 with TRBJ1-2; tentative D call: TRBD1 (5 bases). Trimming pared 5 bases from V and 0 bases from J, leaving 13 bases between. Germline V gene data show CDR1 as SQVTM and CDR2 as ANQGSEA. The CDR3 covers 14 residues. The CDR3 spells CSVLTAESNYGYTF. The CDR3 DNA sequence: TGCAGCGTTCTGACAGCGGAATCTAACTATGGCTACACCTTC.

The sample holds a few counts of this clonotype. The chain couples TRBV9 to TRBJ1-6, with D perhaps matching TRBD1 (6 bases). Germline CDR1 and CDR2: SGDLS and YYNGEE. V lost 0 bases and J 5 bases, leaving 12 bases between the germline ends. CDR3 length equals 16 residues. The CDR3 sequence: CASSVGDTNNNSPLHF. The DNA for the CDR3 is TGTGCCAGCAGCGTAGGGGACACGAACAATAATTCACCCCTCCACTTT.

The chain is built from TRBV28 and TRBJ1-4; D is uncertain. Germline CDR1 reads MDHEN; CDR2 reads SYDVKM. This CDR3 contains 13 residues. V gave up 5 bases and J gave up 5 bases, with 9 bases separating them. The CDR3, as DNA: TGTGCCAGCAGTGTACACGGGAATGAAAAACTGTTTTTT. It yields the protein CASSVHGNEKLFF.

This clonotype has at least ten counts. The V call is TRBV3-1, the J call TRBJ2-1, with D unclear. The V and J ends lost 2 bases and 6 bases respectively, with 5 bases between them. Germline V gene sequence: CDR1 LGHDT, CDR2 YNNKEL (reference sequence). CDR3 size: 12 residues. Here the CDR3 DNA reads TGTGCCAGCAGCCAAAGAGTCAATGAGCAGTTCTTC. This codes for CASSQRVNEQFF.

The chain recombines TRBV15 with TRBJ2-1; 13 nucleotides match TRBD2. This CDR3 is 23 amino acids long. Germline trimming cut 3 bases from V and 2 bases from J; bases unmatched to any gene: 22. Germline CDR1 LNHNV, CDR2 YYDKDF (reference sequence). The CDR3 here is CATSSHRTSGSGFLNGPYNEQFF. The CDR3 DNA reads as TGTGCCACCAGCAGCCACAGGACTAGCGGGAGCGGATTCCTCAACGGCCCCTACAATGAGCAGTTCTTC.

In its sample, this clonotype was seen many times. The rearrangement uses TRBV5-1 and TRBJ2-2; D gene unclear. The length of the CDR3 is 13 residues. Germline CDR1 is SGHRS and CDR2 is YFSETQ. Deletions cut 5 bases from V and 6 bases from J, with 11 bases between. The CDR3 sequence: CASRSALAGELFF. Written as DNA, the CDR3 is TGCGCCAGCAGGTCTGCCCTGGCCGGGGAGCTGTTTTTT.

This clonotype was observed a few times. The chain joins TRBV5-6 to TRBJ1-1; no firm D call. The CDR3 contains 14 residues. V was pared by 4 bases and J by 7 bases, with 17 bases between. Germline values: CDR1 SGHDT, CDR2 YYEEEE. CDR3 in amino acids: CASSRFGDRNEAFF. CDR3 in DNA: TGTGCCAGCAGCCGTTTCGGGGATAGAAATGAAGCTTTCTTT.

V is TRBV28 and J is TRBJ2-5; 7 positions match TRBD2. CDR3 size: 14 residues. The V segment lost 5 bases and the J segment 4 bases; nucleotides outside the gene matches: 7. CDR1 and CDR2 (germline): MDHEN, SYDVKM. As DNA, the CDR3 is TGTGCCAGCAGTCCTACTAGCGCGTCAGAGACCCAGTACTTC. This sequence encodes CASSPTSASETQYF.

The table lists this clonotype with many counts. The chain joins TRBV20-1 to TRBJ2-1; 13 bases map to TRBD2. Germline V gene data show CDR1 as DFQATT and CDR2 as SNEGSKA (reference sequence). V lost 0 bases and J lost 2; bases outside the gene matches: 4. The CDR3 runs to 17 residues. The CDR3 loop reads CSAREVGLAGPYNEQFF. CDR3 nucleotide sequence: TGCAGTGCTAGAGAAGTGGGACTAGCGGGACCCTACAATGAGCAGTTCTTC.

This clonotype was picked up many times. CDR3 sequence: CASSFGTGGNQPQHF. The DNA for the CDR3 is TGCGCCAGCAGCTTCGGGACAGGGGGGAATCAGCCCCAGCATTTT. This chain links TRBV5-1 with TRBJ1-5; TRBD1 agrees at 11 bases. This CDR3 is built from 15 residues. Germline lookup yields CDR1 SGHRS and CDR2 YFSETQ. V was clipped by 2 bases and J by 4 bases; unmatched bases: 2.

This clonotype was seen many times. The V and J genes are TRBV20-1 and TRBJ2-3; D uncertain. The CDR3 spans 14 residues. CDR1 is DFQATT, CDR2 SNEGSKA, per germline (reference sequence). Trimming took 1 base from V and 4 from J, leaving 12 bases between them. Written as DNA, the CDR3 is TGCAGTGCTAGAGTTTCGGCTATATCAGATACGCAGTATTTT. Its protein is CSARVSAISDTQYF.